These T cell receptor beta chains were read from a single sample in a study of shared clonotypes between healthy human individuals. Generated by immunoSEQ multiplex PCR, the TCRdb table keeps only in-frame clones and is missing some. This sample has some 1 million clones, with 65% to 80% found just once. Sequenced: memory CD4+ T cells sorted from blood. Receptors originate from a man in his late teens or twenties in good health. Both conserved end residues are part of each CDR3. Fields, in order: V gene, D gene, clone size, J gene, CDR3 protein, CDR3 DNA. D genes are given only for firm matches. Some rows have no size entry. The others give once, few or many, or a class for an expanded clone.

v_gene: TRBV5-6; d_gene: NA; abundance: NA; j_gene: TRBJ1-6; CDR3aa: CASSVPNSPLHF; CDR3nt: TGTGCCAGCAGCGTTCCTAATTCACCCCTCCACTTT
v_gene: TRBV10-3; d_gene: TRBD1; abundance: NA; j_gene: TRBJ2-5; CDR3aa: CAIRTGGEETQYF; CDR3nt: TGTGCCATCAGAACAGGGGGCGAGGAGACCCAGTACTTC
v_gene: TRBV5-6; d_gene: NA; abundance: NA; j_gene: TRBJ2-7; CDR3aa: CASSLVWDQGSNYEQYF; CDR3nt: TGTGCCAGCAGCTTGGTGTGGGATCAGGGGTCCAATTACGAGCAGTACTTC
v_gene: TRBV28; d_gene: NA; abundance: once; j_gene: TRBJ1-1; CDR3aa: CASSLQGPGTEAFF; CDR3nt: TGTGCCAGCAGTTTACAGGGCCCCGGCACTGAAGCTTTCTTT
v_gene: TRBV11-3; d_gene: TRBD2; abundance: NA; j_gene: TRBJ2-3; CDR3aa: CASSLTSRNTDTQYF; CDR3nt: TGTGCCAGCAGCTTGACTAGCAGAAACACAGATACGCAGTATTTT
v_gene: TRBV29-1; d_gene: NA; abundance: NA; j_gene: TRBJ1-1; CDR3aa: CSVRKVNTEAFF; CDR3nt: TGCAGCGTTAGAAAGGTGAACACTGAAGCTTTCTTT
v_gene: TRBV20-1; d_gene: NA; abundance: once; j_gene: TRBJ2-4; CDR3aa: CSAREGPVQYF; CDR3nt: TGCAGTGCTAGAGAGGGGCCTGTTCAGTACTTC
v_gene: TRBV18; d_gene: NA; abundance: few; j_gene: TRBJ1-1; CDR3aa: CASSQTYQNTEAFF; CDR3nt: TGTGCCAGCTCCCAGACATATCAAAACACTGAAGCTTTCTTT
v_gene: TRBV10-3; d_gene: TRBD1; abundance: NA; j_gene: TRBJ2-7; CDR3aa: CAIHGTGGYEQYF; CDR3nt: TGTGCCATACACGGGACAGGGGGCTACGAGCAGTACTTC
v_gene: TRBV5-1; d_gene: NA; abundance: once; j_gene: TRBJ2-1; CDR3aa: CASSPTVVESYNEQFF; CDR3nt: TGCGCCAGCAGCCCTACCGTGGTCGAGTCCTACAATGAGCAGTTCTTC
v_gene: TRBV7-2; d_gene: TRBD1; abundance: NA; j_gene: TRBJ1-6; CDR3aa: CASSSVDRGSRPLHF; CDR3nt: TGTGCCAGCAGCTCAGTGGACAGGGGTAGTAGGCCCCTCCACTTT
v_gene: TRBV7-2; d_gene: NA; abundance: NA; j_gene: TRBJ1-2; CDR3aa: CASSLEGLLGYGYTF; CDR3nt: TGTGCCAGCAGCTTAGAAGGTCTACTAGGCTATGGCTACACCTTC
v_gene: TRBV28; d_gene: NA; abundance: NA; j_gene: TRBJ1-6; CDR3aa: CASSPGPYGSPLHF; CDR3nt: TGTGCCAGCAGTCCGGGCCCTTATGGTTCACCCCTCCACTTT
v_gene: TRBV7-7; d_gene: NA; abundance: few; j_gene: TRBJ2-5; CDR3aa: CAKGAAPRQETQYF; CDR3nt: TGTGCTAAAGGGGCTGCACCCCGGCAGGAGACCCAGTACTTC
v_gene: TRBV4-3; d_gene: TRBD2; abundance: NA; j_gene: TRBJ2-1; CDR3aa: CASSQETSGRASYNEQFF; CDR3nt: TGCGCCAGCAGCCAAGAAACTAGCGGGAGGGCCTCCTACAATGAGCAGTTCTTC
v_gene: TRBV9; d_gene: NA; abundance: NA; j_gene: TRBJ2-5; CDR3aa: CASSEPPPIQYF; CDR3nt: TGTGCCAGCAGCGAGCCCCCCCCCATCCAGTACTTC
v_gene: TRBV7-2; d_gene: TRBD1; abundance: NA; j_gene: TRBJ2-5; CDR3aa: CASSQRDRGRGETQYF; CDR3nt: TGTGCCAGCAGCCAACGGGACAGGGGACGCGGAGAGACCCAGTACTTC
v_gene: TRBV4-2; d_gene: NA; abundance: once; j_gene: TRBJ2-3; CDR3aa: CASSQDGTVRDTQYF; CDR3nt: TGTGCCAGCAGCCAAGATGGGACGGTTCGAGATACGCAGTATTTT
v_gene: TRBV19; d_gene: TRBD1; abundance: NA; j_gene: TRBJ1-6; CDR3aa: CASTWTGSGSPLHF; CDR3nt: TGTGCCAGTACTTGGACAGGGTCCGGCTCACCCCTCCACTTT
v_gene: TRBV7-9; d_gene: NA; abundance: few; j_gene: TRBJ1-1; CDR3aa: CASSLQGGLAEAFF; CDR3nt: TGTGCCAGCAGCTTACAAGGGGGATTAGCTGAAGCTTTCTTT
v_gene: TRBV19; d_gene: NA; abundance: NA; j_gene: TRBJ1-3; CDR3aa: CASSIGQFSGNTIYF; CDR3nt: TGTGCCAGTAGTATAGGACAGTTCTCTGGAAACACCATATATTTT
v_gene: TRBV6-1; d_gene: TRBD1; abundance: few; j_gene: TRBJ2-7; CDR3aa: CASSENRGYEQYF; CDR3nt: TGTGCCAGCAGTGAAAACAGGGGATACGAGCAGTACTTC
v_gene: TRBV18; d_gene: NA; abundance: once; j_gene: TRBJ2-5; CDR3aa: CASSRNKETQYF; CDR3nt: TGTGCCAGCTCACGGAACAAAGAGACCCAGTACTTC
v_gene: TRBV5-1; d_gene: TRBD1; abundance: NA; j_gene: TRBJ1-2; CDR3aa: CASSWTGAGGYTF; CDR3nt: TGCGCCAGCAGCTGGACAGGGGCAGGCGGCTACACCTTC
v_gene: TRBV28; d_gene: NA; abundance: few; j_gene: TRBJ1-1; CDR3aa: CASSLRRLFNTEAFF; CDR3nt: TGTGCCAGCAGTTTACGTCGACTCTTCAACACTGAAGCTTTCTTT
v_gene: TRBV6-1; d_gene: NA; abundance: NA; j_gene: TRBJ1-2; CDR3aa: CASSEWYEQGYTF; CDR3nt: TGTGCCAGCAGTGAATGGTACGAGCAGGGCTACACCTTC
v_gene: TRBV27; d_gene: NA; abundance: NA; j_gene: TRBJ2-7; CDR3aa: CASSLVGGSYEQYF; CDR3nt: TGTGCCAGCAGTTTAGTAGGGGGTAGTTACGAGCAGTACTTC
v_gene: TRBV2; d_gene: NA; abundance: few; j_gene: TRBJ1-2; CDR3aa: CASSESGRGTNYGYTF; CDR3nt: TGTGCCAGCAGTGAATCCGGCAGGGGCACTAACTATGGCTACACCTTC
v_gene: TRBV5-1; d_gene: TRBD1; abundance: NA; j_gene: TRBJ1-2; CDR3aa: CASSPDRIGYTF; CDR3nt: TGCGCCAGCAGCCCGGACAGGATTGGCTACACCTTC
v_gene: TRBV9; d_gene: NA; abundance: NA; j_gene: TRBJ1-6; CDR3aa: CASSVVGGSPLHF; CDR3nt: TGTGCCAGCAGCGTAGTGGGGGGGTCACCCCTCCACTTT
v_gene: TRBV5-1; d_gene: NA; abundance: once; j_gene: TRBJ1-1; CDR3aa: CASSLWDLNTEAFF; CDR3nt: TGCGCCAGCAGCTTGTGGGACCTGAACACTGAAGCTTTCTTT
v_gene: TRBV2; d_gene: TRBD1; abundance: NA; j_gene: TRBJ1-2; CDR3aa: CASSARDRGPGSGYTF; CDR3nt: TGTGCCAGCAGTGCCCGGGACAGGGGGCCGGGGAGTGGCTACACCTTC
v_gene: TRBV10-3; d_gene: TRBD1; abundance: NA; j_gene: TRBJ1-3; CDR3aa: CAISEPDRGGNTIYF; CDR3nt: TGTGCCATCAGTGAACCGGACAGGGGTGGAAACACCATATATTTT
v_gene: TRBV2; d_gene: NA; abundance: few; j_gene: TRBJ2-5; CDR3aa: CASRRLETQYF; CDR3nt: TGTGCCAGCAGGCGATTAGAGACCCAGTACTTC
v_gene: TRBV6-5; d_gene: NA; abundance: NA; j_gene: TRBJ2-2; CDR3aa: CASSSAATGELFF; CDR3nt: TGTGCCAGCAGTTCCGCAGCCACCGGGGAGCTGTTTTTT
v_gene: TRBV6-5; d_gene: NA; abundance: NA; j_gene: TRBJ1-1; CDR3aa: CASTPHGGGKAFF; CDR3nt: TGTGCCAGCACCCCCCACGGGGGGGGGAAGGCTTTCTTT
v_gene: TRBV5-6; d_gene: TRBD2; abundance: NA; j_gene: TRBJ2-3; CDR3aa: CASSPLAGSTDTQYF; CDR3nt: TGTGCCAGCAGCCCCTTAGCGGGAAGCACAGATACGCAGTATTTT
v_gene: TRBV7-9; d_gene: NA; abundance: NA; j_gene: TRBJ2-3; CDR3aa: CASSFIRGTTDTQYF; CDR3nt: TGTGCCAGCAGCTTCATTCGCGGGACCACAGATACGCAGTATTTT
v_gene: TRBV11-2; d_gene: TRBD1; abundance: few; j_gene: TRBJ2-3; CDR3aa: CASSEYRGIDTQYF; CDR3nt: TGTGCCAGCAGCGAATACAGGGGTATAGATACGCAGTATTTT
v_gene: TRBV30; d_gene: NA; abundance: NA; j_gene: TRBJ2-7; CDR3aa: CAWSAGQTYEQYF; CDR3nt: TGTGCCTGGAGCGCGGGACAGACCTACGAGCAGTACTTC
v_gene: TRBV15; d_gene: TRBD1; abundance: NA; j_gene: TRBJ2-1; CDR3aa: CATSKKTGTGNYDEQFF; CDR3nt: TGTGCCACCAGCAAGAAAACCGGGACAGGGAATTACGATGAGCAGTTCTTC
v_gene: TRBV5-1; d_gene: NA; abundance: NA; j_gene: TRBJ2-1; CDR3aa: CASSRDPDSYNEQFF; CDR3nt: TGCGCCAGCAGCAGGGACCCCGACTCCTACAATGAGCAGTTCTTC
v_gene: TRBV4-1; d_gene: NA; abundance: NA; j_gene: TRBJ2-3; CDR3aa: CASSQFWGVADTQYF; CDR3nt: TGCGCCAGCAGCCAGTTTTGGGGGGTGGCAGATACGCAGTATTTT
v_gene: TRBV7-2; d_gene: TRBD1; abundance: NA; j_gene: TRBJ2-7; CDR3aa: CASSRNRGLLYEQYF; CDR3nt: TGTGCCAGCAGCCGCAACAGGGGCCTCCTGTACGAGCAGTACTTC
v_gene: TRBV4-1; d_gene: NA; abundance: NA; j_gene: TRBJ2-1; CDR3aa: CASSPPAGSLSYNEQFF; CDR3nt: TGCGCCAGCAGCCCCCCAGCGGGCTCTTTGAGCTACAATGAGCAGTTCTTC